These 10 T cell receptor beta chains share one sample of origin, sequenced in a study of T cell responses to AZD1222 COVID-19 vaccine. The assay was immunoSEQ multiplex PCR, and TCRdb's table has in-frame clones only and misses some. The table shows 170,000 or so clones, with 93% occurring only once. Material: peripheral blood, obtained on day 0 of AZD1222 vaccination. All receptors come from an adult in good health.

The chain carries TRBV10-3 and TRBJ2-1, with 11 bases matching TRBD2. This CDR3 contains 19 residues. CDR1 is ENHRY, CDR2 SYGVKD, per germline. Trimming at V came to 4 bases and at J to 4 bases, leaving 15 bases not matched to a gene. The CDR3 region has the DNA TGTGCCATCAGTGCCGGACTAGCGGGCCAGGCGAGACGGTACAATGAGCAGTTCTTC. This sequence encodes CAISAGLAGQARRYNEQFF.

The V and J genes are TRBV11-3 and TRBJ1-1; D unclear. This CDR3 region has 13 residues. Germline V gene data show CDR1 as SGHNT and CDR2 as YENEEA. Trimming took off 5 bases at V and 1 base at J, with 8 bases between the two ends. This CDR3 reads CASSLIGNTEAFF. The CDR3 DNA is TGTGCCAGCAGCCTAATAGGGAACACTGAAGCTTTCTTT. The full variable domain, completed using reference TRBV11-3 and TRBJ1-1, is EAGVVQSPRYKIIEKKQPVAFWCNPISGHNTLYWYLQNLGQGPELLIRYENEEAVDDSQLPKDRFSAERLKGVDSTLKIQPAELGDSAVYLCASSLIGNTEAFFGQGTRLTVV.

The rearrangement joins TRBV12-3 or TRBV12-4 to TRBJ1-2, with D possibly being TRBD1 (6 bases). CDR3 length: 13 amino acids. Deletions cut 6 bases from V and 6 bases from J, with 14 bases between. CDR3 DNA: TGTGCCAGCAGCTCAACAGGGACTCATGGCTACACCTTC. It is translated as CASSSTGTHGYTF.

V and J are TRBV19 and TRBJ1-1; D remains ambiguous. Germline CDR1 is LNHDA and CDR2 is SQIVND (reference sequence). This CDR3 is 15 amino acids long. V was shortened by 4 bases and J by 9 bases, with 21 bases between the two germline ends. CDR3 sequence: CASSTPIPTPAKAFF. CDR3 nucleotides: TGTGCCAGTAGTACGCCCATACCGACACCCGCTAAAGCTTTCTTT.

The chain couples TRBV9 to TRBJ2-5; D might be TRBD2 (5 bases). Germline V gene lookup returns CDR1 SGDLS and CDR2 YYNGEE. Trimming left V 4 bases short and J 0 bases short, with 13 bases between. The CDR3 loop spans 15 amino acids. Here the CDR3 reads CASSPEGLYQETQYF. CDR3 in DNA: TGTGCCAGCAGCCCCGAGGGCCTATACCAAGAGACCCAGTACTTC. Complete variable domain (other parts from reference TRBV9 and TRBJ2-5): DSGVTQTPKHLITATGQRVTLRCSPRSGDLSVYWYQQSLDQGLQFLIQYYNGEERAKGNILERFSAQQFPDLHSELNLSSLELGDSALYFCASSPEGLYQETQYFGPGTRLLVL.

The V gene is TRBV18, the J gene TRBJ1-5, with D perhaps matching TRBD1 (6 bases). The CDR3 covers 19 residues. Germline V gives CDR1 KGHSH, CDR2 LQKENI. V gave up 6 bases and J gave up 0 bases, with 24 bases separating them. CDR3 nucleotide sequence: TGTGCCAGCTCCTCAACCCGGGGGGCCCTAAGTAATAGCAATCAGCCCCAGCATTTT. Amino acid sequence: CASSSTRGALSNSNQPQHF. The full variable domain, with the rest looked up from reference TRBV18 and TRBJ1-5, is NAGVMQNPRHLVRRRGQEARLRCSPMKGHSHVYWYRQLPEEGLKFMVYLQKENIIDESGMPKERFSAEFPKEGPSILRIQQVVRGDSAAYFCASSSTRGALSNSNQPQHFGDGTRLSIL.

The rearrangement joins TRBV7-9 to TRBJ1-2; TRBD1 agrees at 11 bases. Germline V CDR1 and CDR2: SEHNR, FQNEAQ (reference sequence). Trimming removed 4 bases from V and 6 bases from J; junction bases left unmatched: 4. CDR3 length: 14 amino acids. This CDR3 reads CASSYGTGGDGYTF. CDR3 nucleotides: TGTGCCAGCAGCTACGGGACAGGGGGGGATGGCTACACCTTC.

This clone was recorded once. J is TRBJ2-3 and V is TRBV3-1 (or the pseudogene TRBV3-2), with D perhaps TRBD2 (5 bases). V dropped 0 bases and J dropped 4 bases, with 11 bases sitting between them. The CDR3 consists of 15 residues. The V gene's germline CDR1 is LGHDT and CDR2 YNNKEL (reference sequence). CDR3 region: CASSQEEAGPDTQYF. CDR3 nucleotides: TGTGCCAGCAGCCAAGAGGAGGCAGGCCCAGATACGCAGTATTTT.

The chain couples TRBV6-1 to TRBJ2-7; D remains ambiguous. Trimming took off 3 bases at V and 1 base at J, with 10 bases between the two ends. The germline V gene encodes CDR1 MNHNS and CDR2 SASEGT. The CDR3 is made up of 14 amino acids. The CDR3 protein is CASSETATSYEQYF. DNA of the CDR3: TGTGCCAGCAGTGAGACGGCGACTTCCTACGAGCAGTACTTC.

The chain recombines TRBV10-2 with TRBJ2-4; 7 nucleotides line up with TRBD1. Germline V gene lookup returns CDR1 WSHSY and CDR2 SAAADI. V was clipped by 4 bases and J by 4 bases; unmatched bases: 4. CDR3 size: 14 residues. DNA of the CDR3: TGCGCCAGCAGTGCACAGGGGAGTAAAAACATTCAGTACTTC. This gives the protein CASSAQGSKNIQYF.